These 29 T cell receptor beta chains were sequenced from one sample in a study of blood T cells in healthy people across ages. Alongside a J-beta primer mix, a sample-barcoded 5' primer served in a second PCR lasting 7 to 11 cycles. One entry per CDR3 protein, called by TCRdb with MiXCR from the 5' RACE reads. This sample has about 1.6 million distinct CDR3 sequences, with approximately 32% found just once. The material sequenced was blood. These TCRs come from a woman in her twenties or thirties in good health.

This clonotype was detected a few times. The rearrangement links TRBV29-1 to TRBJ1-1; possible D gene TRBD1, 6 bases. The CDR3 extends over 12 amino acids. Trimming took off 8 bases at V and 1 base at J, with 11 bases between the two ends. From germline, CDR1 is SQVTM and CDR2 ANQGSEA. CDR3 residues: CSLSTGNTEAFF. In nucleotides, the CDR3 is TGCAGCCTATCGACAGGGAACACTGAAGCTTTCTTT.

A few counts support this clonotype. The V gene is TRBV11-2, the J gene TRBJ2-1, with D perhaps TRBD2 (7 bases). The CDR3 is made up of 14 amino acids. Germline values: CDR1 SGHAT, CDR2 FQNNGV. V lost 5 bases and J 9 bases, leaving 17 bases between the germline ends. This chain's CDR3 is CASSLGGAYGEQFF. CDR3 bases: TGTGCCAGCAGCCTAGGGGGGGCGTACGGTGAGCAGTTCTTC.

The V call is TRBV5-1, the J call TRBJ2-1; no firm D call. Germline-derived CDR1 and CDR2 are SGHRS and YFSETQ. Trimming removed 3 bases at V and 3 bases at J, with 13 bases between. The CDR3 spans 15 residues. For the CDR3, the DNA is TGCGCCAGCAGCTCCGAGGATGCCAGCTACAATGAGCAGTTCTTC. This encodes CASSSEDASYNEQFF.

The chain is built from TRBV7-2 and TRBJ2-7, with TRBD1 identical over 10 bases. The CDR3 loop spans 16 amino acids. The ends lost 5 bases at V and 2 bases at J; junction bases unmatched: 9. Germline CDR1 reads SGHTA; CDR2 reads FQGNSA. The CDR3 region has the DNA TGTGCCAGCAGCCTAGAGGGAGGGACAGGGGCCTACGAGCAGTACTTC. The encoded protein is CASSLEGGTGAYEQYF.

The CDR3 DNA reads TGTGCCAGCAGCTTAACGGGACAGGGCTACAATGAGCAGTTCTTC. It encodes CASSLTGQGYNEQFF. V and J are TRBV7-8 and TRBJ2-1, with 9 bases aligning to TRBD1. The CDR3 runs 15 residues. Trimming cost V 2 bases and J 3 bases; bases outside gene matches: 2. Germline V gene sequence: CDR1 SGHVS, CDR2 FQNEAQ.

This clonotype turned up a few times. The V call is TRBV2, the J call TRBJ1-2; 8 bases are shared with TRBD1. Germline V CDR1 and CDR2: SNHLY, FYNNEI. CDR3 size: 13 residues. V lost 8 bases and J lost 6; bases outside the gene matches: 8. CDR3 in amino acids: CASARDRNNGYTF. The CDR3 DNA follows: TGTGCCAGCGCCAGGGACAGGAATAATGGCTACACCTTC.

This clonotype was counted between two and nine times. This chain links TRBV5-1 with TRBJ2-1; 10 bases agree with TRBD1. With 5 bases clipped from V and 0 bases from J, the junction kept 17 bases outside the gene matches. This CDR3 has 20 residues. The germline gives CDR1 SGHRS, CDR2 YFSETQ. The CDR3 sequence is CASSWPGQGPTTASYNEQFF. The CDR3 DNA reads TGCGCCAGCAGTTGGCCGGGACAGGGGCCCACTACGGCCTCCTACAATGAGCAGTTCTTC.

A few counts support this clonotype. This CDR3 reads CASSWTAGGTYEQYF. The CDR3 coding sequence is TGCGCCAGCAGCTGGACAGCGGGGGGGACCTACGAGCAGTACTTC. The chain recombines TRBV5-1 with TRBJ2-7; 10 positions match TRBD2. CDR1 is SGHRS and CDR2 is YFSETQ in the germline V gene. Trimming at V came to 3 bases and at J to 2 bases, leaving 5 bases not matched to a gene. The CDR3 length is 15 residues.

This clonotype was detected only a few times. The CDR3 here is CASSLQILYEQYF. CDR3 nucleotides: TGTGCCAGCAGTTTACAGATACTATACGAGCAGTACTTC. J is TRBJ2-5 and V is TRBV28; D is undetermined. The end of the DNA is better explained by TRBJ2-7, so the J call may be wrong. CDR1 and CDR2 (germline): MDHEN, SYDVKM. The CDR3 has 13 residues.

In this sample, this clonotype turned up a few times. The chain joins TRBV29-1 to TRBJ2-3; 14 bases fit TRBD2. Germline lookup yields CDR1 SQVTM and CDR2 ANQGSEA. V was pared by 0 bases and J by 6 bases, with 14 bases of the junction left unmatched. The CDR3 consists of 19 residues. The CDR3 sequence is CSVEDTRLTSGRALDTQYF. The CDR3 DNA follows: TGCAGCGTTGAAGATACCCGATTGACTAGCGGGAGGGCCTTGGATACGCAGTATTTT.

The rearrangement links TRBV6-1 to TRBJ1-1; D is ambiguous. This CDR3 is 13 amino acids long. In germline, CDR1 is MNHNS, CDR2 SASEGT. The ends were cut back, 11 bases at V and 0 bases at J, with 13 bases in the middle. CDR3 sequence reads: CASERQLNTEAFF. CDR3 nucleotides: TGTGCCTCGGAGAGGCAACTGAACACTGAAGCTTTCTTT.

This clonotype came up a few times. The J gene is TRBJ2-5, the V gene TRBV15; TRBD2 matches at 7 bases. V shed 6 bases and J 11 bases; nucleotides not matched to a gene: 27. Germline assignment: CDR1 LNHNV and CDR2 YYDKDF (reference sequence). This CDR3 has 18 amino acids. CDR3 in amino acids: CATRVSPKRDPWYNEQYF. In DNA, the CDR3 is TGTGCCACCAGGGTTAGCCCCAAGCGGGATCCTTGGTACAATGAGCAGTACTTC.

This clonotype appeared a few times. The rearrangement links TRBV27 to TRBJ2-5, with D perhaps matching TRBD1 or TRBD2 (5 bases each). V was trimmed by 3 bases and J by 1 base, leaving 12 bases between them. There are 15 residues in the CDR3. Germline V lookup: CDR1 MNHEY, CDR2 SMNVEV (reference sequence). The CDR3 loop is CASSFGAGSQETQYF. The CDR3 nucleotides are TGTGCCAGCAGTTTTGGGGCAGGGAGCCAAGAGACCCAGTACTTC.

This chain connects TRBV29-1 to TRBJ2-4, with 9 bases matching TRBD2. Germline trimming cut 4 bases from V and 3 bases from J; bases unmatched to any gene: 10. CDR1 and CDR2 (germline): SQVTM, ANQGSEA. The CDR3 totals 16 residues. The CDR3 nucleotides read TGCAGCGTTGCAAGCGGGAGGACCGGGGGCAAAAACATTCAGTACTTC. It specifies CSVASGRTGGKNIQYF.

The chain has TRBV11-3 and TRBJ2-3; 8 bases match TRBD2. The CDR3 has 16 amino acids. J was trimmed by 3 bases and V by 2 bases; bases with no gene match: 7. Germline V gives CDR1 SGHNT, CDR2 YENEEA. The chain's CDR3 is CASSLRAAGGTDTQYF. The CDR3 coding sequence is TGTGCCAGCAGCTTAAGGGCTGCGGGGGGTACAGATACGCAGTATTTT.

The rearrangement links TRBV20-1 to TRBJ2-5; D not certain. Germline CDR1 is DFQATT and CDR2 is SNEGSKA (reference sequence). CDR3 length: 14 residues. The ends were cut back, 3 bases at V and 4 bases at J, with 15 bases in the middle. The CDR3 region has the DNA TGCAGTGCTAGTGAAGGAGTAATCCGAGAGACCCAGTACTTC. As protein: CSASEGVIRETQYF.

This clonotype was seen a handful of times. The rearrangement uses TRBV2 and TRBJ2-5; D gene unclear. The germline CDR1 and CDR2 sequences are SNHLY and FYNNEI. Trimming shortened V by 6 bases and J by 5 bases, and 22 bases separated the two germline ends. The CDR3 covers 16 residues. CDR3 DNA sequence: TGTGCCAGCAGGGAACTATATTTGGAGTTTATGGAGACCCAGTACTTC. It codes for CASRELYLEFMETQYF.

This clonotype was seen ten or more times. V is TRBV10-3 and J is TRBJ1-2; D unclear. Trimming cost V 4 bases and J 6 bases, with 12 bases left between them. Germline assignment: CDR1 ENHRY and CDR2 SYGVKD. There are 13 residues in the CDR3. In DNA form, the CDR3 reads TGTGCCATCAGTGTGACTAAGCAGGATGGCTACACCTTC. Its translation: CAISVTKQDGYTF.

The chain recombines TRBV6-5 with TRBJ2-6, with TRBD1 matching over 11 bases. Losses at the gene ends were 4 bases for V and 2 bases for J; bases not matched to a gene: 10. From germline, CDR1 is MNHEY and CDR2 SVGAGI. This CDR3 is built from 19 residues. For the CDR3, the DNA is TGTGCCAGCAGTTGCACCCTGGACAGGGGGCGGACTGGGGCCAACGTCCTGACTTTC. It specifies CASSCTLDRGRTGANVLTF.

V gene TRBV29-1 combines with J gene TRBJ2-1; D may be TRBD1 or TRBD2 (6 bases each). This CDR3 is 16 amino acids long. The V gene's germline CDR1 is SQVTM and CDR2 ANQGSEA. Trimming shortened V by 5 bases and J by 3 bases, and 20 bases separated the two germline ends. CDR3 sequence: CSVRMMRGDFYNEQFF. CDR3 bases: TGCAGCGTTCGTATGATGAGGGGGGACTTCTACAATGAGCAGTTCTTC.

The sample holds one count of this clonotype. The chain carries TRBV5-1 and TRBJ2-2; D not certain. The CDR3 is 13 residues long. Trimming pared 3 bases from V and 6 bases from J, leaving 9 bases between. From germline, CDR1 is SGHRS and CDR2 YFSETQ. The CDR3 here is CASSYRPSGELFF. CDR3 bases: TGCGCCAGCAGCTACAGACCCTCCGGGGAGCTGTTTTTT.

This clonotype was detected many times. Relative to the germline gene, one junction end is altered; a read error may explain this. This chain uses TRBV12-3 or TRBV12-4 with TRBJ1-5, with D perhaps TRBD1 (6 bases). This CDR3 region has 15 residues. The CDR3 nucleotides read TGTGCCAGCAGTATAGCGACGGCAGGGGTTCAGCCCCAGCATTTT. It is translated as CASSIATAGVQPQHF.

This clonotype was detected only a few times. The chain is built from TRBV29-1 and TRBJ1-1; possibly TRBD1 for D (5 bases). The CDR3 length is 13 residues. Between the trimmed V and J ends, which lost 7 bases and 0 bases, there was a span of 12 bases. Germline loops: CDR1 SQVTM, CDR2 ANQGSEA. The CDR3 sequence is CSGAGRMNTEAFF. CDR3 DNA: TGCAGCGGGGCAGGGCGCATGAACACTGAAGCTTTCTTT.

Regarding this clonotype: The CDR3 does not close with the conserved phenylalanine or tryptophan, likely indicating a read error. It is unclear where the CDR3 begins or ends on the DNA, so no DNA is shown, and the CDR3 is as TCRdb lists it. The chain recombines TRBV21-1 with TRBJ1-5; the tabulated D call, TRBD1, remains unverified against the DNA. TRBV21-1 has pseudogene status. The CDR3 is 15 amino acids long, termini counted. The CDR3 region is CASSPRDSSNQPQHV.

This clonotype was counted ten times or more. V usage is TRBV4-1 and J usage is TRBJ2-3; D call uncertain. This CDR3 has 13 residues. The ends were cut back, 3 bases at V and 0 bases at J, with 4 bases in the middle. CDR1 is MGHRA and CDR2 is YSYEKL in the germline V gene. In DNA, the CDR3 is TGCGCCAGCAGCCAGTCTAGCACAGATACGCAGTATTTT. This translates into CASSQSSTDTQYF.

The CDR3 reads CASSPEGVATDTQYF. CDR3 nucleotides: TGTGCCAGCAGTCCCGAGGGGGTGGCTACAGATACGCAGTATTTT. This chain links TRBV27 with TRBJ2-3; perhaps TRBD1 as D (6 bases). This CDR3 comprises 15 residues. Trimming stripped 5 bases from V and 3 bases from J, with 15 bases between. From germline, CDR1 is MNHEY and CDR2 SMNVEV (reference sequence).

Written as DNA, the CDR3 is TGTGCCAGCAGCATCTCACCGGGGACTAGCGGGAGACCCACCTACAATGAGCAGTTCTTC. Translated, it gives CASSISPGTSGRPTYNEQFF. The rearrangement links TRBV7-9 to TRBJ2-1, with TRBD2 matching 14 bases. The CDR3 sequence is 20 residues long. Trimming took 5 bases from V and 2 from J; bases not matched to a gene: 14. Per germline, CDR1 SEHNR and CDR2 FQNEAQ (reference sequence).

Many counts were recorded for this clonotype. V and J are TRBV6-5 and TRBJ2-1; D ambiguous. V gave up 5 bases and J gave up 2 bases, with 10 bases separating them. Germline values: CDR1 MNHEY, CDR2 SVGAGI. The CDR3 has 14 amino acids. The CDR3 DNA sequence: TGTGCCAGCAGTCCCGTCGGAGCCTACAATGAGCAGTTCTTC. The encoded protein is CASSPVGAYNEQFF.

This chain joins TRBV4-1 and TRBJ2-4, with no clear D. V was pared by 4 bases and J by 0 bases, with 10 bases between. The CDR3 is 15 amino acids. CDR1 is MGHRA and CDR2 is YSYEKL in the germline V gene. The CDR3 sequence is CASSRETVAKNIQYF. CDR3 nucleotide sequence: TGCGCCAGCAGCCGAGAGACCGTAGCCAAAAACATTCAGTACTTC.